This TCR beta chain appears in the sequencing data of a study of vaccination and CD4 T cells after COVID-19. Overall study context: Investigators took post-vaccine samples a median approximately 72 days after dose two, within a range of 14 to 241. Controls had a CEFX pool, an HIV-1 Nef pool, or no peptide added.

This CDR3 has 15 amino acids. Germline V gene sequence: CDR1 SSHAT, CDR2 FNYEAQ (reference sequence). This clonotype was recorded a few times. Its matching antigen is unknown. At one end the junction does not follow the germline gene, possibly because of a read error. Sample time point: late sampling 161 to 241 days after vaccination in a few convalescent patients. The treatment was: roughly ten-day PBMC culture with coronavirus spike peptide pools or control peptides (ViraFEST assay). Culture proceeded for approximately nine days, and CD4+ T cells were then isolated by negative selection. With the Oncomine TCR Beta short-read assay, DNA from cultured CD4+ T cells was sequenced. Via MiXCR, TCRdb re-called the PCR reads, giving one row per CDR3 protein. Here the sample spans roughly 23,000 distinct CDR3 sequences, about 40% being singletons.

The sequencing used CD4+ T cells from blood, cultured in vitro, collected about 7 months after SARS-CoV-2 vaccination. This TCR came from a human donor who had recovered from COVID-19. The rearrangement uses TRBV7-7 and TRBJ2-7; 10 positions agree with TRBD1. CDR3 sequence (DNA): TGTGCTAGCAGCCCGAGACAGGGGGCGTCCTACGAGCAGTACTTC. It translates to CASSPRQGASYEQYF.